This T cell receptor (beta chain) derives from a study of cytomegalovirus exposure and HLA in healthy donors. Details on this clone: Its specificity is unknown.

Study-level points and caveats: Some V segments could not be told apart, so they were left out, TRBV6-2 and TRBV6-3 among them. A later analysis linked a missense variant in DCLRE1C to the trimming of TCR beta V and J genes.

PCR was performed using 60 Vbeta and 13 Jbeta primers. The authors' processing: An analysis that came later counted approximately 76 million unique TCR beta chains, 9 million to 12 million shared. Libraries were prepared by immunoSEQ multiplex PCR; TCRdb keeps only in-frame clonotypes and omits some of them. That table furnishes V, J and clone size, whereas the DNA furnished D and trimming. The sample consists of 140,000 to 150,000 clones, about 75% of them appearing once. Germline CDR1 is WSHSY and CDR2 is SAAADI. This CDR3 has 15 residues. V was pared by 4 bases and J by 3 bases, with 15 bases between.

The source material was PBMCs. This TCR came from a man aged 55-75 years in good health and CMV-seronegative. The rearrangement joins TRBV10-2 to TRBJ2-5; D is possibly TRBD2 (5 bases). The CDR3 sequence is CASSGYVEGKETQYF. The CDR3 DNA is TGCGCCAGCAGTGGGTACGTCGAGGGTAAAGAGACCCAGTACTTC.